The TCR beta chain under discussion was sequenced for a study of blood T cell repertoires in COVID-19. Profiling relied on immunoSEQ multiplex PCR, and the TCRdb table lists in-frame clones only, not all of them. In the table there are about 130,000 clones, about 85% of which are singletons. The CDR3 spans 11 residues. V lost 4 bases and J 6 bases, leaving 7 bases between the germline ends. From germline, CDR1 is SGHTA and CDR2 FQGNSA. The genes are TRBV7-2 and TRBJ2-7; the D gene is possibly TRBD2 (6 bases). Material for sequencing was peripheral blood. This TCR was recovered from a woman of 80 years or more with COVID-19, enrolled during active disease. The CDR3 DNA follows: TGTGCCAGCAGCTCGGAGGGCGAGCAGTACTTC. Its protein product is CASSSEGEQYF.